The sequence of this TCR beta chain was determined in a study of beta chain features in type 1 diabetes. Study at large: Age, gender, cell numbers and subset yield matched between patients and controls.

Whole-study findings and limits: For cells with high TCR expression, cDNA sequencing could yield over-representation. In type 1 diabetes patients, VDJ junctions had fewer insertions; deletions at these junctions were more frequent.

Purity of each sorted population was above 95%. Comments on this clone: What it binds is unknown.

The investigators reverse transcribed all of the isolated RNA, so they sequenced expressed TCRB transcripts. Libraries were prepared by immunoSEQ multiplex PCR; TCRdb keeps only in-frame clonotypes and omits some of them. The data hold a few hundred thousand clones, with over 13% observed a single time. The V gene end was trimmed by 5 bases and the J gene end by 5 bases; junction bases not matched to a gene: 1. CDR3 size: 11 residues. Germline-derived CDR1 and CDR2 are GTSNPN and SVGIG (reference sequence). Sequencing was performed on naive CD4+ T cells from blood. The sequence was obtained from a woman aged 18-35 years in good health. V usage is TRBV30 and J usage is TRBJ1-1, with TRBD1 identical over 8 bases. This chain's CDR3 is CAWQGATEAFF. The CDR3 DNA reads TGTGCCTGGCAGGGGGCAACTGAAGCTTTCTTT.